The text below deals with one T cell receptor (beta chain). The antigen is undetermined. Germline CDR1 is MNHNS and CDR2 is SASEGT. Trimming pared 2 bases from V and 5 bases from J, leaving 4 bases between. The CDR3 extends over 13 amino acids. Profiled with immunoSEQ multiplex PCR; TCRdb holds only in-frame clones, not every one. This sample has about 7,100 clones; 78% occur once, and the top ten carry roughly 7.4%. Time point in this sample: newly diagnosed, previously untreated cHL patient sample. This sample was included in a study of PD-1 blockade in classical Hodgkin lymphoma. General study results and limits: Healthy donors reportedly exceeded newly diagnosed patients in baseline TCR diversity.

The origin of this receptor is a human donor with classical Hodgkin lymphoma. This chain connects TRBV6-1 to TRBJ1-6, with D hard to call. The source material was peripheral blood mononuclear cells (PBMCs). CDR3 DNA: TGTGCCAGCAGTGAAATGCATAATTCACCCCTCCACTTT. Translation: CASSEMHNSPLHF.